Presented here are 6 T cell receptor beta chains from one specimen sequenced in a study of cytomegalovirus exposure and HLA in healthy donors. Assay: immunoSEQ multiplex PCR; the TCRdb copy retains only in-frame clones and omits some. The top ten clones hold 13% of a sample with some 200,000 clones, 65% to 90% of them seen once. The sequencing input was PBMCs. These receptor sequences come from a woman in her 30s in good health and CMV-seropositive.

The V gene is TRBV5-4, the J gene TRBJ2-1; D not certain. V lost 0 bases and J lost 0, with 10 bases in between. Germline-derived CDR1 and CDR2 are SGHNT and YYREEE (reference sequence). This CDR3 is built from 16 residues. The CDR3 is CASSLGRLSSYNEQFF. DNA of the CDR3: TGTGCCAGCAGCTTGGGCAGATTAAGCTCCTACAATGAGCAGTTCTTC.

The chain has TRBV5-6 and TRBJ2-7, with TRBD1 matching 7 bases. Germline V gene lookup returns CDR1 SGHDT and CDR2 YYEEEE. J gave up 3 bases and V 0 bases, and 12 bases lay outside the gene matches. This CDR3 comprises 17 residues. The CDR3 bases are TGTGCCAGCAGCTTGGAAGGGTACAGGGGAGAGGACTACGAGCAGTACTTC. It specifies CASSLEGYRGEDYEQYF.

V is TRBV6-5 and J is TRBJ2-1; 7 bases fit TRBD1. Germline V gene data show CDR1 as MNHEY and CDR2 as SVGAGI. The CDR3 has 16 residues. V dropped 6 bases and J dropped 5; count of bases not matched to a gene: 13. The CDR3: CASSYAWGQINNEQFF. The CDR3 DNA reads TGTGCCAGCAGCTACGCCTGGGGACAGATAAACAATGAGCAGTTCTTC.

This chain joins TRBV2 and TRBJ2-1; TRBD1 aligns across 7 bases. CDR1 is SNHLY and CDR2 is FYNNEI in the germline V gene. The CDR3 covers 15 residues. The J segment lost 2 bases and the V segment lost 6 bases, leaving 7 bases of the junction unmatched. The CDR3: CASRETGLPYNEQFF. CDR3 sequence (DNA): TGTGCCAGCAGGGAGACAGGGTTGCCCTACAATGAGCAGTTCTTC.

The chain employs TRBV6-1 and TRBJ1-2, with 7 positions matching TRBD1. Germline assignment: CDR1 MNHNS and CDR2 SASEGT. The length of the CDR3 is 13 residues. Losses at the gene ends were 7 bases for V and 7 bases for J; bases not matched to a gene: 9. The CDR3, as DNA: TGTGCCAGCAATTTAGACAGGGATGCTGGCTACACCTTC. Translating it yields CASNLDRDAGYTF.

The chain links TRBV18 to TRBJ1-2, with D maybe TRBD1 (5 bases). The ends were cut back, 0 bases at V and 3 bases at J, with 11 bases in the middle. Germline V gene lookup returns CDR1 KGHSH and CDR2 LQKENI. There are 15 residues in the CDR3. This CDR3 reads CASSPPQAGHYGYTF. The CDR3 DNA sequence: TGTGCCAGCTCACCACCGCAGGCAGGGCACTATGGCTACACCTTC.